The clone carrying this TCR beta chain appeared a few times. The antigen is unknown. V lost 2 bases and J 0 bases, leaving 12 bases between the germline ends. Germline CDR1 reads SGHRS; CDR2 reads YFSETQ. The length of the CDR3 is 16 residues. TCRdb independently ran MiXCR on the 5' RACE reads; one entry per CDR3 protein. Of some 240,000 distinct CDR3 sequences listed, more than 9% were seen once; the top ten hold more than 8%. This sample stems from a study of identical twins. Study-wide results and caveats: Fewer insertions marked abundant cord blood beta clonotypes; young adult naive trended weakly, memory not at all.

The rearrangement uses TRBV5-1 and TRBJ1-3; D is uncertain. This clonotype was obtained from a middle-aged man in good health. The sequenced sample consisted of memory T cells sorted from blood. CDR3 amino acids: CASSFEGRPSGNTIYF. DNA for the CDR3: TGCGCCAGCAGCTTTGAGGGCAGGCCCTCTGGAAACACCATATATTTT.